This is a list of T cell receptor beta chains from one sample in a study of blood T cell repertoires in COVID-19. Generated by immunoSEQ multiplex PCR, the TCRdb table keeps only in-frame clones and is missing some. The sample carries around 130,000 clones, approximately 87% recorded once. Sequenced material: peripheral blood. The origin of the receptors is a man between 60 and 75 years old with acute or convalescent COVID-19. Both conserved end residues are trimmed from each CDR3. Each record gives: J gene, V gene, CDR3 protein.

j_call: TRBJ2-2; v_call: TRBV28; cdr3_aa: ASSLAGASDTGELF
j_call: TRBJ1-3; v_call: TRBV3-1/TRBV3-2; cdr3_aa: ASSQVRDRVIGNTIY
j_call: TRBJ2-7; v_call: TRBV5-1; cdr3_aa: ASRPDSYEQY
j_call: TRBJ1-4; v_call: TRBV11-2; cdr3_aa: ASSYQGAKEKLF
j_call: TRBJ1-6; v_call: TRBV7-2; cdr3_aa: ASRDRGGSYNSPLH
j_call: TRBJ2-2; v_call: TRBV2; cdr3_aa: ASSGGQVNTGELF
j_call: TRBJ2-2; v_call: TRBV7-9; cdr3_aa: ASSQALGTGGIGLF
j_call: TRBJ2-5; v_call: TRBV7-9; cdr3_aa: ASSLDMGRETQY
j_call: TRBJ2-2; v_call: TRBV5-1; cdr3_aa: ASSLARTGNTGELF
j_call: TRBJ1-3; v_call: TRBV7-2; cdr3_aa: ASSYGQGSGNTIY